This T cell receptor (beta chain) was profiled in a study of cytomegalovirus exposure and HLA in healthy donors. In its sample, this clone was seen a few times. Its antigen is unidentified. Broader study findings: TCR beta V- and J-gene trimming, according to a later analysis, was linked to a missense DCLRE1C variant. Among the most significant clusters, several appeared linked to common viral pathogens in a later analysis.

The CDR3 runs 14 residues. Germline values: CDR1 SNHLY, CDR2 FYNNEI. V lost 4 bases and J lost 7; bases outside the gene matches: 5. Both 60 Vbeta primers and 13 Jbeta primers went into the PCR. Clones were sequenced by immunoSEQ multiplex PCR, and TCRdb holds only the in-frame ones, with some missing. Counted here are about 200,000 clones, about 80% occurring once; the ten biggest clones make up around 1.9%. The receptor was derived from a man younger than 40 in good health and CMV-seronegative. The sequencing sample was made of PBMCs. J is TRBJ1-5 and V is TRBV2, with TRBD1 matching 9 bases. The CDR3 DNA sequence: TGTGCCAGCAGTGGCGGACAGGGGATCCAGCCCCAGCATTTT. Protein: CASSGGQGIQPQHF.